These 9 T cell receptor beta chains originate from one sample sequenced in a study of cytomegalovirus exposure and HLA in healthy donors. Primers included in the PCR were 60 Vbeta and 13 Jbeta primers. Produced via immunoSEQ multiplex PCR; TCRdb's table is partial and in-frame only. The table lists 45,000 to 65,000 clones, 72% of them singletons. The specimen was PBMCs. The receptors here all came from a woman aged 45-60 years in good health and CMV-seropositive.

CDR3 sequence reads: CASSLSQVSEQYF. The DNA for the CDR3 is TGTGCCAGCAGTTTATCACAGGTTTCCGAGCAGTACTTC. The chain employs TRBV27 and TRBJ2-7; possible D gene TRBD1, 5 bases. CDR1 MNHEY and CDR2 SMNVEV come from the germline V gene (reference sequence). This CDR3 spans 13 amino acids. With 0 bases removed from V and 6 bases from J, the gap between germline ends came to 9 bases.

The chain links TRBV10-3 to TRBJ2-7; 7 bases fit TRBD2. J was trimmed by 0 bases and V by 8 bases; bases with no gene match: 4. Germline lookup yields CDR1 ENHRY and CDR2 SYGVKD. This CDR3 is 13 amino acids long. CDR3 DNA: TGTGCCATCGGGGGGGGGACCTCCTACGAGCAGTACTTC. Translating it yields CAIGGGTSYEQYF.

This chain joins TRBV7-9 and TRBJ2-1, with D uncertain. The CDR3 has 11 amino acids. Trimming took 5 bases from V and 5 from J, leaving 4 bases between them. The V gene's germline CDR1 is SEHNR and CDR2 FQNEAQ (reference sequence). The CDR3 DNA is TGTGCCAGCAGCATCAACAATGAGCAGTTCTTC. The encoded protein is CASSINNEQFF.

This clone was observed once. The chain uses TRBV29-1 and TRBJ1-1; D gene ambiguous. V gave up 4 bases and J gave up 2 bases, with 11 bases separating them. Germline-derived CDR1 and CDR2 are SQVTM and ANQGSEA. The CDR3 has 13 amino acids. CDR3 protein: CSVVEGFNTEAFF. CDR3 DNA: TGCAGCGTTGTGGAGGGATTCAACACTGAAGCTTTCTTT.

The chain links TRBV6-5 to TRBJ2-6, with a weak D call TRBD2 (6 bases). Germline V gene sequence: CDR1 MNHEY, CDR2 SVGAGI. With 4 bases removed from V and 2 bases from J, the gap between germline ends came to 9 bases. The CDR3 is 15 residues long. The DNA for the CDR3 is TGTGCCAGCAGTTCCGGAGGGGCTGGGGCCAACGTCCTGACTTTC. Its protein is CASSSGGAGANVLTF.

The J gene is TRBJ2-5, the V gene TRBV2; TRBD2 aligns across 11 bases. V dropped 8 bases and J dropped 5; count of bases not matched to a gene: 7. CDR3 length: 14 amino acids. CDR1 and CDR2 from the germline V gene are SNHLY and FYNNEI. CDR3 sequence reads: CASVTSGAGETQYF. In nucleotides, the CDR3 is TGTGCCAGCGTGACTAGCGGGGCCGGCGAGACCCAGTACTTC.

This sequence joins TRBV7-2 and TRBJ2-7; 10 nucleotides match TRBD2. Germline V gives CDR1 SGHTA, CDR2 FQGNSA. Germline trimming cut 0 bases from V and 4 bases from J; bases unmatched to any gene: 6. The CDR3 runs to 16 residues. CDR3 nucleotides: TGTGCCAGCAGCTTAGCAGCGACTAGCGGGCAGTACGAGCAGTACTTC. Protein sequence: CASSLAATSGQYEQYF.

This chain joins TRBV27 and TRBJ2-3, with D unclear. The J call could be wrong; TRBJ1-5 is a better fit for the DNA end. The germline gives CDR1 MNHEY, CDR2 SMNVEV (reference sequence). The CDR3 runs 12 residues. This CDR3 is CASSLGTDTQHF. The CDR3 bases are TGTGCCAGCAGTTTAGGCACAGATACGCAGCATTTT.

V gene TRBV19 combines with J gene TRBJ2-1; TRBD2 matches 13 bases. V shed 5 bases, J shed 8 bases, and the junction held 3 bases outside the gene matches. The CDR3 spans 14 residues. The germline CDR1 and CDR2 sequences are LNHDA and SQIVND (reference sequence). The CDR3 sequence is CASSRTSGRDEQFF. The CDR3, as DNA: TGTGCCAGTAGTCGGACTAGCGGGAGAGATGAGCAGTTCTTC.